This T cell receptor (beta chain) was sequenced during a study of shared clonotypes between healthy human individuals. CD45RO-negative, CCR7-selected cells formed the naive CD8 fraction, which excluded terminally differentiated effector memory CD45RA+ cells. Trimming left V 2 bases short and J 10 bases short, with 18 bases between. Germline values: CDR1 SNHLY, CDR2 FYNNEI. The CDR3 covers 15 residues. The assay was run at deep level. Only in-frame clones appear in the TCRdb table, and some are missing; sequencing was by immunoSEQ multiplex PCR. The sample records millions of clones, about 92% being singletons. As for this clone: Antigen: not known.

Notes on the study in general: Relative to memory subsets, naive subsets generally showed larger estimated richness.

The chain couples TRBV2 to TRBJ2-1; no reliable D call. Material: naive CD8+ T cells from PBMCs. The receptor comes from a young man in good health. Some clones in this sample may be carry-over from other donors' samples. The CDR3 sequence: CASSEMRTYAGEQFF. The CDR3 DNA reads TGTGCCAGCAGTGAAATGAGGACGTACGCCGGGGAGCAGTTCTTC. The full variable domain, completed using reference TRBV2 and TRBJ2-1, is EPEVTQTPSHQVTQMGQEVILRCVPISNHLYFYWYRQILGQKVEFLVSFYNNEISEKSEIFDDQFSVERPDGSNFTLKIRSTKLEDSAMYFCASSEMRTYAGEQFFGPGTRLTVL.